This T cell receptor (beta chain) is drawn from a study of vaccination and CD4 T cells after COVID-19. Turning to the study itself: A vaccine, either BNT162b2 or mRNA-1273, was given to participants in two doses.

Treatment here: 10-day PBMC culture with coronavirus spike peptide pools or control peptides (ViraFEST assay). ViraFEST used peptide pools to expand antigen-specific T cells, then sequenced TCRs. The medium had half its volume replaced with fresh IL-2 medium on days 3 and 7. The CDR3 runs to 12 residues. The V gene's germline CDR1 is SGHAT and CDR2 FQNNGV. The V end lost 5 bases, the J end lost 5 bases, and 7 bases lay between the germline ends. The Oncomine TCR Beta short-read assay was applied to DNA of cultured CD4+ T cells. TCRdb itself ran the PCR reads through MiXCR, one entry per CDR3 protein. There are several thousand distinct CDR3 sequences in the sample; about a fifth occur only once, and more than 7% lies in the top ten. About this clonotype: Its specificity is not known.

The TCR comes from a human donor who had recovered from COVID-19. The genes are TRBV11-2 and TRBJ2-1, with unresolved D. The sample here was CD4+ T cells from blood, cultured in vitro, taken after SARS-CoV-2 vaccination. In DNA form, the CDR3 reads TGTGCCAGCAGCCCCTTAAACAATGAGCAGTTCTTC. Translation gives CASSPLNNEQFF. Using reference TRBV11-2 and TRBJ2-1 for the parts outside the CDR3, the full variable domain is EAGVAQSPRYKIIEKRQSVAFWCNPISGHATLYWYQQILGQGPKLLIQFQNNGVVDDSQLPKDRFSAERLKGVDSTLKIQPAKLEDSAVYLCASSPLNNEQFFGPGTRLTVL.